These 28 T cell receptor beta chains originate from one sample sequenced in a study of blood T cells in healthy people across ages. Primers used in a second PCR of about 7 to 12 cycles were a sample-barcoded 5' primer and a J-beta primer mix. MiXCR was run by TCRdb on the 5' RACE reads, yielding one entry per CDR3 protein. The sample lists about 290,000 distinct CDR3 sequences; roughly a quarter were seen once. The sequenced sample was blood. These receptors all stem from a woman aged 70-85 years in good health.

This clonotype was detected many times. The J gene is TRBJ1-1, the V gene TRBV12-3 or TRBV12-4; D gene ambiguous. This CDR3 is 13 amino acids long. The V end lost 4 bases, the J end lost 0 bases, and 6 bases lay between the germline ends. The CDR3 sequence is CASSSRLNTEAFF. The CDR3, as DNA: TGTGCCAGCAGTTCTCGACTGAACACTGAAGCTTTCTTT.

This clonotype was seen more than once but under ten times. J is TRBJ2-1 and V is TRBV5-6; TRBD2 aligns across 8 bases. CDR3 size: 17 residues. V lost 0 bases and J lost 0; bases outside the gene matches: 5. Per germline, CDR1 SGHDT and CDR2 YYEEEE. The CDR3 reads CASSLELAGRSYNEQFF. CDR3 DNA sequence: TGTGCCAGCAGCTTGGAGCTAGCGGGCCGCTCCTACAATGAGCAGTTCTTC.

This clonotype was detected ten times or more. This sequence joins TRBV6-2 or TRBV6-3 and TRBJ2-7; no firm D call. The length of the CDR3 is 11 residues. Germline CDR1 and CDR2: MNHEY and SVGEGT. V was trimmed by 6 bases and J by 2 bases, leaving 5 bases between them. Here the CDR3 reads CASSRAYEQYF. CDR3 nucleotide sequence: TGTGCCAGCAGCCGAGCCTACGAGCAGTACTTC.

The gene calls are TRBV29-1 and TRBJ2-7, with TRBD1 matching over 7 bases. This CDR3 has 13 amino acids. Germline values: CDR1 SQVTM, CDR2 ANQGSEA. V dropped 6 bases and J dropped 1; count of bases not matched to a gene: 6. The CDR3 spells CSVAVTGSYEQYF. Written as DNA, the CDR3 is TGCAGCGTAGCCGTGACAGGGTCCTACGAGCAGTACTTC.

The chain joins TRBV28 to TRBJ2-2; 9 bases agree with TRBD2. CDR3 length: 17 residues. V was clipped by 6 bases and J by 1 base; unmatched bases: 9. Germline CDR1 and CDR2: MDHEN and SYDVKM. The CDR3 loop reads CASSPWGSGGNTGELFF. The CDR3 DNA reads TGTGCCAGCAGCCCCTGGGGTAGCGGGGGGAACACCGGGGAGCTGTTTTTT.

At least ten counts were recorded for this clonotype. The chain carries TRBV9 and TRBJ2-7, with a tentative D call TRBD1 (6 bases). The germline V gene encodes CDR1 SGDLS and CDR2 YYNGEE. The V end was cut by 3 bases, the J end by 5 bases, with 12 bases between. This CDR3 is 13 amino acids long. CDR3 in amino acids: CASSARGRDEQYF. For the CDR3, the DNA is TGTGCCAGCAGCGCCAGGGGTCGCGACGAGCAGTACTTC.

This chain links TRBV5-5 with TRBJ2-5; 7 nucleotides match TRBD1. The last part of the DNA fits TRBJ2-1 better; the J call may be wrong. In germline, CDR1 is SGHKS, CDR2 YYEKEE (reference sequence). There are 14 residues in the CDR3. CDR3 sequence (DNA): TGTGCCAGCAGCTCCCGGGACAGAAATACTAAGCAGTTCTTC. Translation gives CASSSRDRNTKQFF.

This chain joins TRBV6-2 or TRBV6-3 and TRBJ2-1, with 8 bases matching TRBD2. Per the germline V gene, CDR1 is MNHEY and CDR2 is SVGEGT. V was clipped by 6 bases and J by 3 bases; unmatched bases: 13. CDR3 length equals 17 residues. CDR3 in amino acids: CASSYAPAGGGYNEQFF. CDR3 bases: TGTGCCAGCAGCTACGCTCCGGCGGGGGGTGGCTACAATGAGCAGTTCTTC.

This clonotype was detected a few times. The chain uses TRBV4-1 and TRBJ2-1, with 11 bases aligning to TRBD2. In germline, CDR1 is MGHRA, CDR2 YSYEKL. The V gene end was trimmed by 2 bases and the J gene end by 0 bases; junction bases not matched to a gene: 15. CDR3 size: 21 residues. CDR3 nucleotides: TGCGCCAGCAGCCAACCGGCCCCGGGACTAGCGGCCCTAAGCTCCTACAATGAGCAGTTCTTC. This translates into CASSQPAPGLAALSSYNEQFF.

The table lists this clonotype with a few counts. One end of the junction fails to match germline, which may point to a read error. The CDR3 nucleotides read TGCAGCGTGGGGACTAGCGGGAAGGATTTT. Translated: CSVGTSGKDF. The chain joins TRBV29-1 to TRBJ2-3, with 13 positions matching TRBD2. There are 10 residues in the CDR3. CDR1 and CDR2 (germline): SQVTM, ANQGSEA.

For the CDR3, the DNA is TGCAGTGCTAGAGATCCAGGGGCGCTAGCCAAAAACATTCAGTACTTC. As protein: CSARDPGALAKNIQYF. This sequence joins TRBV20-1 and TRBJ2-4, with a possible D match to TRBD1 (6 bases). Germline assignment: CDR1 DFQATT and CDR2 SNEGSKA (reference sequence). This CDR3 has 16 residues. V was trimmed by 0 bases and J by 0 bases, leaving 12 bases between them.

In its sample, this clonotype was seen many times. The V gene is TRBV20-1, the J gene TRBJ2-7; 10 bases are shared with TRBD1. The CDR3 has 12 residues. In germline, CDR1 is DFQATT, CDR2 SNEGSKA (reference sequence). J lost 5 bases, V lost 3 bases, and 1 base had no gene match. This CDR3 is CSASGTGDEQYF. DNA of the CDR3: TGCAGTGCTAGCGGGACAGGGGACGAGCAGTACTTC.

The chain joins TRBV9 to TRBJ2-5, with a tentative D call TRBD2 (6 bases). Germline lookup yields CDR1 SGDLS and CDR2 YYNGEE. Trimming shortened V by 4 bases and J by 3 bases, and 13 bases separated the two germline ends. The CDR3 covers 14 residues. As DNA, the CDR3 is TGTGCCAGCAGCCTTGGGGGGAGAAAAGAGACCCAGTACTTC. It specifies CASSLGGRKETQYF.

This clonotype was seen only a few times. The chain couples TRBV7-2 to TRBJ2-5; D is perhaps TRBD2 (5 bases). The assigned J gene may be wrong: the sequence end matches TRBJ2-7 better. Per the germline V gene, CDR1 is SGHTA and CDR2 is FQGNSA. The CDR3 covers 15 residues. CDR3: CASSPKRAIAYEQYF. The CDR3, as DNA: TGTGCCAGCAGCCCAAAGAGGGCCATCGCCTACGAGCAGTACTTC.

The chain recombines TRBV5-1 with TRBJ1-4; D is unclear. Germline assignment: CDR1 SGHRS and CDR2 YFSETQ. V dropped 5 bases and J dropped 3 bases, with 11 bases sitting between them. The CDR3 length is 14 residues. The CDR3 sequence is CASSSGPANEKLFF. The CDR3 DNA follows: TGCGCCAGCAGTTCCGGGCCGGCTAATGAAAAACTGTTTTTT.

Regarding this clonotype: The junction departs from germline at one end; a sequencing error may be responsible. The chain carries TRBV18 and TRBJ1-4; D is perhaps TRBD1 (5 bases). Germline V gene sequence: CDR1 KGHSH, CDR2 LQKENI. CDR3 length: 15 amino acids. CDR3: CASSPSRAENEKLFF. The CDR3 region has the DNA TGTGCCAGCTCACCTTCCAGGGCAGAAAATGAGAAACTGTTTTTT. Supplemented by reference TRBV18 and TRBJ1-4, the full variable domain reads NAGVMQNPRHLVRRRGQEARLRCSPMKGHSHVYWYRQLPEEGLKFMVYLQKENIIDESGMPKERFSAEFPKEGPSILRIQQVVRGDSAAYFCASSPSRAENEKLFFGSGTQLSVL.

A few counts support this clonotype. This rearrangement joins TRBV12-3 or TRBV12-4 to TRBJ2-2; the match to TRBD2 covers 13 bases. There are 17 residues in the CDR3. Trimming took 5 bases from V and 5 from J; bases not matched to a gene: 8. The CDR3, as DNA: TGTGCCAGCAGTCCCTGGACTAGCGGGAGAACGACCGGGGAGCTGTTTTTT. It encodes CASSPWTSGRTTGELFF.

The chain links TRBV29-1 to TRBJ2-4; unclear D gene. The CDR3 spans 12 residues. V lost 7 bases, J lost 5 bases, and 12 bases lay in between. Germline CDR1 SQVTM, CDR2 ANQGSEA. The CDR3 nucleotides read TGCAGCGGGCATGGGGTTGAAAACATTCAGTACTTC. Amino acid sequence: CSGHGVENIQYF.

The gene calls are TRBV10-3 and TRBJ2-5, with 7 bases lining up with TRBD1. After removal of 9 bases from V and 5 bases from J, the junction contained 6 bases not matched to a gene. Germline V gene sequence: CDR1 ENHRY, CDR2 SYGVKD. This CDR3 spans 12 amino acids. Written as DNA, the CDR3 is TGTGCCATACGACAGGGCGGGGAGACCCAGTACTTC. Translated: CAIRQGGETQYF.

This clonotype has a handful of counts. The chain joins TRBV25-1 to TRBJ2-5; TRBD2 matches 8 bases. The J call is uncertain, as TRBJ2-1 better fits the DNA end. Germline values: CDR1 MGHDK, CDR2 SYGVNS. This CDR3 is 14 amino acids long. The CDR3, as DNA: TGTGCCAGCAGAGCAACCGGGACTAGCAATGAGCAGTTCTTC. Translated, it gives CASRATGTSNEQFF.

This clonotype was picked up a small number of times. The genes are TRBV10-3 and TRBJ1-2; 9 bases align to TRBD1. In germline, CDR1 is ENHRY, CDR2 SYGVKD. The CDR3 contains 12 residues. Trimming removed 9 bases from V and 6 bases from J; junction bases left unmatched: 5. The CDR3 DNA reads TGTGCCATACGGGACAGGGATGATGGCTACACCTTC. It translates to CAIRDRDDGYTF.

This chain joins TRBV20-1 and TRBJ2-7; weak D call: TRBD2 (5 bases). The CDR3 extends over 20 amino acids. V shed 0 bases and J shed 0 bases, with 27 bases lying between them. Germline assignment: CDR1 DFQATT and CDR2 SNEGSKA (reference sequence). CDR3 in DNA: TGCAGTGCTAGAGATCTCTTGGCGGGTCAGAATCGGTCAAGCTCCTACGAGCAGTACTTC. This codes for CSARDLLAGQNRSSSYEQYF.

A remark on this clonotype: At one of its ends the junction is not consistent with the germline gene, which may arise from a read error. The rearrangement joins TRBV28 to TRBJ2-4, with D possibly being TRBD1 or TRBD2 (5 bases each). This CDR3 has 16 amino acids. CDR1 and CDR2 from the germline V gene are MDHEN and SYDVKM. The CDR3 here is CASSSSGTVAKNIQNF. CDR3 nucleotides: TGTGCCAGCAGTTCGTCCGGGACGGTAGCCAAAAACATTCAGAACTTC.

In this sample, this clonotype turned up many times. This CDR3 is CASSFRGDEQFF. Written as DNA, the CDR3 is TGTGCCAGCAGCTTCAGGGGAGATGAGCAGTTCTTC. The chain links TRBV11-1 to TRBJ2-5; D is perhaps TRBD1 (6 bases). The DNA end lines up better with TRBJ2-1; the J call may be wrong. This CDR3 comprises 12 residues. Germline loops: CDR1 SGHAT, CDR2 FQDESV (reference sequence).

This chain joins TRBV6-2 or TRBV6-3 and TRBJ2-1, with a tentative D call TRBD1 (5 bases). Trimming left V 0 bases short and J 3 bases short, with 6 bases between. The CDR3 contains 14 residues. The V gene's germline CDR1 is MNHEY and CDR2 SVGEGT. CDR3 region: CASSYSTVYNEQFF. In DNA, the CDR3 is TGTGCCAGCAGTTACTCGACAGTCTACAATGAGCAGTTCTTC.

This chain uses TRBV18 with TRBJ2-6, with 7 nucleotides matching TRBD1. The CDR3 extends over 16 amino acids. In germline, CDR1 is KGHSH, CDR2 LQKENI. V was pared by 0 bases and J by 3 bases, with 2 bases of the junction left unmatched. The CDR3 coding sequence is TGTGCCAGCTCACCACCTACAGGGGTTGGGGCCAACGTCCTGACTTTC. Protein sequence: CASSPPTGVGANVLTF.

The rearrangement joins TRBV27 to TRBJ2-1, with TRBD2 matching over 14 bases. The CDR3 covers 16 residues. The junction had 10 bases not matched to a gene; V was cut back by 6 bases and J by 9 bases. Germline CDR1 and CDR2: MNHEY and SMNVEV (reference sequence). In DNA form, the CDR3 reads TGTGCCAGCAGCCCCTTGGGACTAGCGGGAGTTGGTGAGCAGTTCTTC. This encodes CASSPLGLAGVGEQFF.

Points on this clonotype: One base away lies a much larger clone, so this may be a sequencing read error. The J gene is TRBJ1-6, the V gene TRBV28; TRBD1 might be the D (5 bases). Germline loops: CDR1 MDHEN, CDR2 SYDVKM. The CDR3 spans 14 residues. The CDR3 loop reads CASSRRDYNPPLHF. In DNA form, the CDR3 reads TGTGCCAGCAGCCGACGGGACTATAATCCACCCCTCCACTTT.